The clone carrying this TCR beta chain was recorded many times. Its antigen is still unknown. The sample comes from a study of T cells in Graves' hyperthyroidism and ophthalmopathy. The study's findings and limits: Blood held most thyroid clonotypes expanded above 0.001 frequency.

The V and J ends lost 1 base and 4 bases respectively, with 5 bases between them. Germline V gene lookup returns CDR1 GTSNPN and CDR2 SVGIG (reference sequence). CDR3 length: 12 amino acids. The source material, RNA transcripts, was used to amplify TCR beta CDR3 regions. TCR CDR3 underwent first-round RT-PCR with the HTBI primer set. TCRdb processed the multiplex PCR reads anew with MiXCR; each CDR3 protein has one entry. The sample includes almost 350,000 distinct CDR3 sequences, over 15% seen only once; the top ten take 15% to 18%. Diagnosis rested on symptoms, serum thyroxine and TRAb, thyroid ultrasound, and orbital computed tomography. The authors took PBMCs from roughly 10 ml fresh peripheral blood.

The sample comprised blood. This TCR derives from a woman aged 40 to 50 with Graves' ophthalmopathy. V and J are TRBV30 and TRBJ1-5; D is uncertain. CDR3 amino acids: CAWSAGNQPQHF. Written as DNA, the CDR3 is TGTGCCTGGAGTGCAGGAAATCAGCCCCAGCATTTT.